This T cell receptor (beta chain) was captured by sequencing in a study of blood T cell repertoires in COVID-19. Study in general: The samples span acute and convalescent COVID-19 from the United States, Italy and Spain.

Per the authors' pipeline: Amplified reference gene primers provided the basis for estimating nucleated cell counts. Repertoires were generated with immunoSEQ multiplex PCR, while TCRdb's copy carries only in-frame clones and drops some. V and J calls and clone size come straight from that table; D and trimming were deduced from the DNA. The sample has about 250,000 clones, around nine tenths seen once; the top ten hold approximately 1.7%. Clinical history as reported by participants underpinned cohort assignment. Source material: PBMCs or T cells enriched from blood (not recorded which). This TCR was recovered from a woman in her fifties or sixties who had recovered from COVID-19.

The CDR3 region is CASTWRGGGYTF. The CDR3 coding sequence is TGTGCCAGCACCTGGCGGGGCGGTGGCTACACCTTC. The chain uses TRBV28 and TRBJ1-2; D possibly corresponds to TRBD1 (5 bases). Germline CDR1 MDHEN, CDR2 SYDVKM. V was pared by 7 bases and J by 7 bases, with 13 bases between. The CDR3 is made up of 12 amino acids.